This is a list of T cell receptor beta chains from one sample in a study of cytomegalovirus exposure and HLA in healthy donors. TCRdb keeps only in-frame clones here, not all; method: immunoSEQ multiplex PCR. The sample has roughly 100,000 clones; around 77% are singletons. The sequenced material came from PBMCs. Receptor source: a female donor in good health and CMV-seronegative. Both conserved end residues are part of each CDR3. Each record gives: V gene, D gene, J gene, clone size, CDR3 protein, CDR3 DNA. A D gene is named only where the DNA matches it firmly. Only some rows state a clone size, as once, few, many or a class for expanded clones.

TRBV30	TRBD1	TRBJ2-7	NA	CAWSWDRSYEQYF	TGTGCCTGGAGCTGGGACAGAAGCTACGAGCAGTACTTC
TRBV11-2	NA	TRBJ1-5	NA	CASSLGQSNQPQHF	TGTGCCAGCAGCTTAGGGCAGAGCAATCAGCCCCAGCATTTT
TRBV7-3	TRBD2	TRBJ2-1	NA	CASSHNEGLASHEQFF	TGTGCCAGCAGCCACAACGAGGGACTAGCATCCCATGAGCAGTTCTTC
TRBV9	TRBD2	TRBJ2-5	NA	CASSASGTVKTQYF	TGTGCCAGCAGCGCGAGCGGGACTGTAAAGACCCAGTACTTC
TRBV29-1	TRBD1	TRBJ2-7	once	CSYGQGDEQYF	TGCAGCTACGGACAGGGCGACGAGCAGTACTTC
TRBV30	TRBD1	TRBJ2-1	NA	CAWTMTGNEQFF	TGTGCCTGGACCATGACAGGGAATGAGCAGTTCTTC
TRBV18	TRBD1	TRBJ2-7	NA	CASSSGTGHYEQYF	TGTGCCAGCTCTTCCGGGACAGGCCACTACGAGCAGTACTTC
TRBV7-6	NA	TRBJ1-2	NA	CASSKIRDTIYGYTF	TGTGCCAGCAGCAAAATCAGGGATACTATCTATGGCTACACCTTC
TRBV21-1	NA	TRBJ2-3	NA	CASRGGTDTQYF	TGTGCCAGCAGAGGGGGCACAGATACGCAGTATTTT
TRBV27	NA	TRBJ2-7	NA	CASSSEAPTSEQYF	TGTGCCAGCAGTTCAGAGGCTCCGACTAGCGAGCAGTACTTC
TRBV9	NA	TRBJ2-1	NA	CASTFGALGLLNEQFF	TGTGCCAGCACCTTCGGGGCCTTGGGACTCCTTAATGAGCAGTTCTTC
TRBV4-1	NA	TRBJ2-7	NA	CASSQDPGDAISYEQYF	TGCGCCAGCAGCCAAGATCCCGGAGATGCAATCTCCTACGAGCAGTACTTC
TRBV4-1	NA	TRBJ1-3	NA	CASSQLGTHFRNTIYF	TGCGCCAGCAGCCAATTGGGGACACATTTTCGGAACACCATATATTTT
TRBV27	NA	TRBJ1-1	NA	CASSRIQRQFNTEAFF	TGTGCCAGCAGCCGAATCCAACGACAGTTCAACACTGAAGCTTTCTTT
TRBV11-2	NA	TRBJ1-2	few	CASSLDRGGVDYGYTF	TGTGCCAGCAGCTTAGATCGGGGGGGCGTCGACTATGGCTACACCTTC
TRBV4-2	NA	TRBJ1-5	NA	CASSQDGADYSNQPQHF	TGTGCCAGCAGCCAAGATGGGGCGGATTATAGCAATCAGCCCCAGCATTTT
TRBV9	TRBD2	TRBJ2-3	NA	CASSAPSGVGADTQYF	TGTGCCAGCAGCGCCCCTAGCGGGGTGGGAGCAGATACGCAGTATTTT
TRBV11-3	TRBD2	TRBJ2-1	NA	CASSLGWLAGNSSYNEQFF	TGTGCCAGCAGCTTAGGTTGGCTAGCGGGTAACAGCTCCTACAATGAGCAGTTCTTC
TRBV14	TRBD1	TRBJ1-2	NA	CASSPGGQGRKRNYGYTF	TGTGCCAGCAGCCCTGGGGGACAGGGAAGGAAGAGAAACTATGGCTACACCTTC
TRBV7-8	TRBD2	TRBJ2-5	NA	CASSARTSGRAFVPETQYF	TGTGCCAGCAGCGCCAGGACTAGCGGGAGGGCCTTTGTGCCAGAGACCCAGTACTTC
TRBV20-1	NA	TRBJ1-2	NA	CSARDLAERTF	TGCAGTGCTAGAGATCTGGCGGAACGCACCTTC
TRBV7-2	TRBD1	TRBJ2-7	NA	CASSLTWDSYSYEQYF	TGTGCCAGCAGCCTGACCTGGGACAGTTACTCCTACGAGCAGTACTTC
TRBV19	NA	TRBJ1-5	NA	CASSIEGRQPQHF	TGTGCCAGTAGTATCGAGGGTAGGCAGCCCCAGCATTTT
TRBV5-1	NA	TRBJ2-3	NA	CASSLEASADTQYF	TGCGCCAGCAGCTTGGAAGCAAGTGCAGATACGCAGTATTTT
TRBV19	NA	TRBJ1-2	NA	CASSISQGNGGYTF	TGTGCCAGTAGTATTAGCCAGGGGAACGGTGGCTACACCTTC
TRBV25-1	TRBD1	TRBJ2-7	once	CASSSAGTGGYYEQYF	TGTGCCAGCAGTAGTGCCGGGACAGGGGGATACTACGAGCAGTACTTC
TRBV28	TRBD1	TRBJ1-1	NA	CASSLGGSGTEAFF	TGTGCCAGCAGCCTAGGGGGCTCGGGCACTGAAGCTTTCTTT
TRBV7-6	TRBD2	TRBJ2-5	NA	CASSPDLGRASGLQETQYF	TGTGCCAGCAGCCCTGACTTGGGCCGCGCTAGCGGATTACAAGAGACCCAGTACTTC
TRBV5-4	NA	TRBJ2-1	NA	CASSLLLSGGNEQFF	TGTGCCAGCAGCCTTCTCCTCAGCGGAGGCAATGAGCAGTTCTTC
TRBV15	NA	TRBJ1-3	NA	CATSIRQANTIYF	TGTGCCACCAGCATAAGACAGGCTAACACCATATATTTT
TRBV5-1	TRBD2	TRBJ2-7	NA	CASYEERGGGEQYF	TGCGCCAGCTATGAGGAACGGGGGGGAGGCGAGCAGTACTTC
TRBV30	TRBD2	TRBJ2-3	NA	CAWSLAGTDTQYF	TGTGCCTGGAGTCTAGCGGGGACAGATACGCAGTATTTT
TRBV7-8	TRBD1	TRBJ1-4	once	CASSFRTGVEKLFF	TGTGCCAGCAGCTTTCGGACAGGGGTTGAAAAACTGTTTTTT
TRBV6-5	NA	TRBJ1-1	NA	CASSQGGGLNTEAFF	TGTGCCAGCAGCCAAGGGGGGGGTTTGAACACTGAAGCTTTCTTT
TRBV29-1	NA	TRBJ2-3	NA	CSVEGGRRGPTDTQYF	TGCAGCGTTGAGGGGGGACGCCGGGGCCCCACAGATACGCAGTATTTT
TRBV29-1	TRBD1	TRBJ2-2	NA	CSVEDPGGGLFF	TGCAGCGTTGAAGATCCAGGGGGCGGGCTGTTTTTT
TRBV4-1	NA	TRBJ1-2	once	CASSQDRSLNYGYTF	TGCGCCAGCAGCCAAGATCGAAGCCTTAACTATGGCTACACCTTC
TRBV7-9	TRBD1	TRBJ1-2	NA	CASSLARGRSYGYTF	TGTGCCAGCAGCTTAGCGAGGGGGCGTAGCTATGGCTACACCTTC
TRBV7-6	NA	TRBJ2-7	NA	CASSLYPDSYEQYF	TGTGCCAGCAGCTTATACCCAGACTCATACGAGCAGTACTTC
TRBV4-2	NA	TRBJ2-2	NA	CASSPLGGMGPGELFF	TGTGCCAGCAGCCCCCTCGGGGGTATGGGTCCGGGGGAGCTGTTTTTT
TRBV19	TRBD1	TRBJ2-7	once	CASSLRTGGYYEQYF	TGTGCCAGTAGCCTTAGGACAGGGGGCTACTACGAGCAGTACTTC
TRBV7-8	NA	TRBJ1-1	once	CASSSAGNTEAFF	TGTGCCAGCAGTTCTGCGGGAAACACTGAAGCTTTCTTT
TRBV30	NA	TRBJ1-1	NA	CAWSAGGRNTEAFF	TGTGCCTGGAGTGCCGGGGGGAGGAACACTGAAGCTTTCTTT
TRBV5-4	TRBD1	TRBJ1-2	few	CASSRGGTGGSYGYTF	TGTGCCAGCAGCCGGGGCGGGACAGGGGGTAGCTATGGCTACACCTTC
TRBV5-6	NA	TRBJ1-4	NA	CASSLTVTNEKLFF	TGTGCCAGCAGCTTGACAGTGACTAATGAAAAACTGTTTTTT
TRBV10-3	NA	TRBJ2-1	NA	CAIATGTHNEQFF	TGTGCCATCGCAACAGGGACGCACAATGAGCAGTTCTTC
TRBV23-1	NA	TRBJ1-1	few	CASSQSRTSGGPSGTEAFF	TGCGCCAGCAGTCAATCGAGAACTTCCGGGGGACCGAGTGGCACTGAAGCTTTCTTT
TRBV28	NA	TRBJ1-1	NA	CASSLFSTEAFF	TGTGCCAGCAGTTTATTCAGCACTGAAGCTTTCTTT
TRBV9	NA	TRBJ2-2	NA	CASSEQQNGLDSGELFF	TGTGCCAGCAGCGAACAGCAAAATGGTCTTGACAGCGGGGAGCTGTTTTTT
TRBV25-1	NA	TRBJ2-2	NA	CASSEAGPGYSGELFF	TGTGCCAGCAGTGAAGCCGGGCCAGGGTATTCCGGGGAGCTGTTTTTT
TRBV15	TRBD1	TRBJ1-1	once	CATSSPGQGRNTEAFF	TGTGCCACCAGCAGTCCGGGACAGGGACGTAACACTGAAGCTTTCTTT
TRBV15	TRBD1	TRBJ1-2	NA	CATSVRDRGYGYTF	TGTGCCACCAGCGTCCGGGACAGGGGCTATGGCTACACCTTC
TRBV19	NA	TRBJ1-2	NA	CASSPLGVGLRTGYGYTF	TGTGCCAGTAGTCCATTAGGCGTTGGGCTCCGAACAGGCTATGGCTACACCTTC
TRBV2	NA	TRBJ2-1	NA	CASNGDPIPYNEQFF	TGTGCCAGCAACGGAGACCCGATTCCTTACAATGAGCAGTTCTTC
TRBV4-1	NA	TRBJ1-1	NA	CASSRTLFVNTEAFF	TGCGCCAGCAGCCGGACTCTCTTCGTGAACACTGAAGCTTTCTTT
TRBV27	NA	TRBJ1-5	NA	CASSFDFNQPQHF	TGTGCCAGCAGTTTCGACTTCAATCAGCCCCAGCATTTT
TRBV19	TRBD1	TRBJ2-7	NA	CASSPGTARSLVF	TGTGCCAGTAGCCCTGGGACAGCCAGATCCCTCGTCTTC
TRBV10-3	TRBD1	TRBJ2-1	NA	CAIKGGTGPHGEQFF	TGTGCCATCAAGGGGGGGACAGGGCCTCACGGGGAGCAGTTCTTC
TRBV9	TRBD1	TRBJ1-5	NA	CASSVGQNINQPQHF	TGTGCCAGCAGCGTGGGACAGAATATCAATCAGCCCCAGCATTTT